The present entry profiles one T cell receptor beta chain with its context. Its antigen is currently unknown. CDR1 and CDR2 (germline): LNHDA, SQIVND (reference sequence). This CDR3 spans 16 amino acids. V dropped 3 bases and J dropped 3; count of bases not matched to a gene: 10. The entry originates in a study of shared clonotypes between healthy human individuals. Study results and caveats: With few donors, the genetic and exposure-history diversity represented was limited.

The assay was immunoSEQ multiplex PCR, and TCRdb's table has in-frame clones only and misses some. The sample includes about 600,000 clones, around 80% of them seen just once. Sequencing input: PBMCs. The V gene is TRBV19, the J gene TRBJ2-7; TRBD2 agrees at 8 bases. The sequence derives from a woman aged 40 to 55 in good health. Some clones in this sample may be carry-over from other donors' samples. CDR3 sequence: CASSIGSSGLYYEQYF. The CDR3 nucleotides read TGTGCCAGTAGTATCGGTTCTAGCGGGTTGTACTACGAGCAGTACTTC.